The rows below give T cell receptor beta chains drawn from one sample of a study of blood T cell repertoires in COVID-19. Sequencing was performed with immunoSEQ multiplex PCR; in TCRdb, only in-frame clones are kept and a portion is missing. The sample records roughly 76,000 clones, around three quarters being singletons. The source material was peripheral blood. Receptor source: a human donor in a cohort sampled during active COVID-19. The CDR3 runs from the conserved cysteine through the conserved F or W. A D gene is named only where the DNA matches it firmly. Clone size is shown for a subset of rows, as once, few, many or a class of expanded clone.

cdr3_length: 15; d_call: NA; clone_size: NA; j_call: TRBJ2-7; v_call: TRBV7-6; cdr3_nt: TGTGCCAGCAGCCCAGGACCCCGGGAATCCTACGAGCAGTACTTC; cdr3_aa: CASSPGPRESYEQYF
cdr3_length: 17; d_call: TRBD1; clone_size: NA; j_call: TRBJ1-5; v_call: TRBV4-1; cdr3_nt: TGCGCCAGCAGCCCGGGACAGGGGGCTAATGGCAATCAGCCCCAGCATTTT; cdr3_aa: CASSPGQGANGNQPQHF
cdr3_length: 17; d_call: TRBD2; clone_size: NA; j_call: TRBJ2-1; v_call: TRBV9; cdr3_nt: TGTGCCAGCAGCCCAGTGACTAGCGGGAGGGTCTACAATGAGCAGTTCTTC; cdr3_aa: CASSPVTSGRVYNEQFF
cdr3_length: 14; d_call: TRBD1; clone_size: NA; j_call: TRBJ1-2; v_call: TRBV14; cdr3_nt: TGTGCCAGCAGCCGGTGGGACAGGGAGGATGGCTACACCTTC; cdr3_aa: CASSRWDREDGYTF
cdr3_length: 13; d_call: NA; clone_size: NA; j_call: TRBJ2-5; v_call: TRBV11-2; cdr3_nt: TGTGCCAGCAGCCGGAGCCGGGGGGAGACCCAGTACTTC; cdr3_aa: CASSRSRGETQYF
cdr3_length: 18; d_call: NA; clone_size: NA; j_call: TRBJ2-3; v_call: TRBV24-1; cdr3_nt: TGTGCCACCAGTGATGGCTCCCCGAGCCGGAACGGAGTTGTAACGCAGTATTTT; cdr3_aa: CATSDGSPSRNGVVTQYF
cdr3_length: 14; d_call: TRBD2; clone_size: NA; j_call: TRBJ2-7; v_call: TRBV10-1; cdr3_nt: TGCGCCAGCAGCACCGGGACTACCTTCTACGAGCAGTACTTC; cdr3_aa: CASSTGTTFYEQYF
cdr3_length: 15; d_call: TRBD2; clone_size: NA; j_call: TRBJ2-7; v_call: TRBV18; cdr3_nt: TGTGCCAGCTCAACGGGACTAGCGGATTTCTACGAGCAGTACTTC; cdr3_aa: CASSTGLADFYEQYF
cdr3_length: 15; d_call: TRBD2; clone_size: NA; j_call: TRBJ2-7; v_call: TRBV3-1/TRBV3-2; cdr3_nt: TGTGCCAGCAGCTTACAAGGACTAGCGGGAGCCGAGCAGTACTTC; cdr3_aa: CASSLQGLAGAEQYF
cdr3_length: 15; d_call: NA; clone_size: NA; j_call: TRBJ2-7; v_call: TRBV7-2; cdr3_nt: TGTGCCAGCAGCTTAGACTTGGGGCCGTTTGACGAGCAGTACTTC; cdr3_aa: CASSLDLGPFDEQYF
cdr3_length: 14; d_call: TRBD1; clone_size: NA; j_call: TRBJ2-3; v_call: TRBV5-6; cdr3_nt: TGTGCCAGCAGCCAGGGACAGGGAACAGATACGCAGTATTTT; cdr3_aa: CASSQGQGTDTQYF
cdr3_length: 14; d_call: NA; clone_size: NA; j_call: TRBJ2-1; v_call: TRBV7-8; cdr3_nt: TGTGCCAGCAGCTTTCGGGGTGCGGCGGATGAGCAGTTCTTC; cdr3_aa: CASSFRGAADEQFF
cdr3_length: 15; d_call: NA; clone_size: NA; j_call: TRBJ1-1; v_call: TRBV30; cdr3_nt: TGTGCCTGGAGTGTAGGGGCAGGGGTGAACACTGAAGCTTTCTTT; cdr3_aa: CAWSVGAGVNTEAFF
cdr3_length: 15; d_call: TRBD2; clone_size: NA; j_call: TRBJ2-7; v_call: TRBV7-2; cdr3_nt: TGTGCCAGCAGCCCTCCGGGACTAGGCTCCTACGAGCAGTACTTC; cdr3_aa: CASSPPGLGSYEQYF
cdr3_length: 14; d_call: NA; clone_size: few; j_call: TRBJ2-7; v_call: TRBV5-1; cdr3_nt: TGCGCCAGCAGCTTGGGGCTAGGGGCCTACGAGCAGTACTTC; cdr3_aa: CASSLGLGAYEQYF
cdr3_length: 14; d_call: NA; clone_size: once; j_call: TRBJ1-1; v_call: TRBV11-2; cdr3_nt: TGTGCCAGCAGCCCACTCGGGATGAACACTGAAGCTTTCTTT; cdr3_aa: CASSPLGMNTEAFF
cdr3_length: 15; d_call: NA; clone_size: NA; j_call: TRBJ2-3; v_call: TRBV5-1; cdr3_nt: TGCGCCAGCAGCTTGGCTCAGGTGCGCACAGATACGCAGTATTTT; cdr3_aa: CASSLAQVRTDTQYF
cdr3_length: 15; d_call: TRBD2; clone_size: NA; j_call: TRBJ2-7; v_call: TRBV10-2; cdr3_nt: TGCGCCAGCAGCGGACTAGCGGGAGTGTCCTACGAGCAGTACTTC; cdr3_aa: CASSGLAGVSYEQYF
cdr3_length: 14; d_call: NA; clone_size: NA; j_call: TRBJ1-1; v_call: TRBV5-1; cdr3_nt: TGCGCCAGCAGCTTGCCCGGGGATAACACTGAAGCTTTCTTT; cdr3_aa: CASSLPGDNTEAFF
cdr3_length: 15; d_call: NA; clone_size: once; j_call: TRBJ2-7; v_call: TRBV27; cdr3_nt: TGTGCCAGCAGTGACGTCGCGGGAAGCTCCTACGAGCAGTACTTC; cdr3_aa: CASSDVAGSSYEQYF
cdr3_length: 16; d_call: NA; clone_size: NA; j_call: TRBJ2-6; v_call: TRBV4-2; cdr3_nt: TGTGCCAGCAGCCAAGCCGGGAGAACTGGGGCCAACGTCCTGACTTTC; cdr3_aa: CASSQAGRTGANVLTF
cdr3_length: 13; d_call: NA; clone_size: NA; j_call: TRBJ1-3; v_call: TRBV11-3; cdr3_nt: TGTGCCAGCAGCCGGACAGCCGCAGACACCATATATTTT; cdr3_aa: CASSRTAADTIYF
cdr3_length: 15; d_call: NA; clone_size: NA; j_call: TRBJ2-7; v_call: TRBV6-5; cdr3_nt: TGTGCCAGCAGTTACATGGTAGGCGGTCCCGGCGAGCAGTACTTC; cdr3_aa: CASSYMVGGPGEQYF
cdr3_length: 14; d_call: TRBD1; clone_size: NA; j_call: TRBJ2-7; v_call: TRBV18; cdr3_nt: TGTGCCAGCTGTCGACAGGGGGGTGCCTACGAGCAGTACTTC; cdr3_aa: CASCRQGGAYEQYF
cdr3_length: 15; d_call: NA; clone_size: NA; j_call: TRBJ1-3; v_call: TRBV9; cdr3_nt: TGTGCCAGCAGCGTAGAAGACAGCACGGGAAACACCATATATTTT; cdr3_aa: CASSVEDSTGNTIYF
cdr3_length: 17; d_call: TRBD1; clone_size: NA; j_call: TRBJ1-5; v_call: TRBV6-1; cdr3_nt: TGTGCCAGCAGTGACCGGACAGGGTGGGGGAGCAATCAGCCCCAGCATTTT; cdr3_aa: CASSDRTGWGSNQPQHF
cdr3_length: 11; d_call: NA; clone_size: NA; j_call: TRBJ1-2; v_call: TRBV7-9; cdr3_nt: TGTGCCAGCAGCCCAGGGGCCGGCTACACCTTC; cdr3_aa: CASSPGAGYTF
cdr3_length: 16; d_call: NA; clone_size: once; j_call: TRBJ2-1; v_call: TRBV27; cdr3_nt: TGTGCCAGCAGTTCGAAACACCGGGACTCAGGGAATGAGCAGTTCTTC; cdr3_aa: CASSSKHRDSGNEQFF
cdr3_length: 14; d_call: NA; clone_size: NA; j_call: TRBJ2-7; v_call: TRBV25-1; cdr3_nt: TGTGCCAGCAGACCGACGGGACAAACCTACGAGCAGTACTTC; cdr3_aa: CASRPTGQTYEQYF
cdr3_length: 17; d_call: NA; clone_size: NA; j_call: TRBJ1-1; v_call: TRBV5-1; cdr3_nt: TGCGCCAGCAGCTTGGAGGGACTCCAAACGGGTGACACTGAAGCTTTCTTT; cdr3_aa: CASSLEGLQTGDTEAFF
cdr3_length: 15; d_call: NA; clone_size: NA; j_call: TRBJ2-7; v_call: TRBV4-1; cdr3_nt: TGCGCCAGCAGCCAAGATTATCCGAGATTCTACGAGCAGTACTTC; cdr3_aa: CASSQDYPRFYEQYF
cdr3_length: 14; d_call: NA; clone_size: few; j_call: TRBJ2-1; v_call: TRBV27; cdr3_nt: TGTGCCAGCAGTTTACGGAGCCTACTCAATGAGCAGTTCTTC; cdr3_aa: CASSLRSLLNEQFF
cdr3_length: 17; d_call: TRBD2; clone_size: many; j_call: TRBJ2-7; v_call: TRBV4-2; cdr3_nt: TGTGCCAGCAGCTACTCCCCCGGGACTAGCGGCTCCTACGAGCAGTACTTC; cdr3_aa: CASSYSPGTSGSYEQYF
cdr3_length: 14; d_call: TRBD1; clone_size: once; j_call: TRBJ1-1; v_call: TRBV5-1; cdr3_nt: TGCGCCAGCAGCACGACAGGGGTGAACACTGAAGCTTTCTTT; cdr3_aa: CASSTTGVNTEAFF
cdr3_length: 14; d_call: TRBD2; clone_size: few; j_call: TRBJ2-7; v_call: TRBV19; cdr3_nt: TGTGCCAGTAGCCCCACGGGAGGGCCCTACGAGCAGTACTTC; cdr3_aa: CASSPTGGPYEQYF
cdr3_length: 15; d_call: NA; clone_size: NA; j_call: TRBJ1-1; v_call: TRBV5-1; cdr3_nt: TGCGCCAGCAGCTTGAGTGGGGCAGCGAACACTGAAGCTTTCTTT; cdr3_aa: CASSLSGAANTEAFF
cdr3_length: 17; d_call: TRBD2; clone_size: NA; j_call: TRBJ2-6; v_call: TRBV19; cdr3_nt: TGTGCCACCAGCGGACTAGCGGGACTCTCTGGGGCCAACGTCCTGACTTTC; cdr3_aa: CATSGLAGLSGANVLTF
cdr3_length: 13; d_call: TRBD2; clone_size: NA; j_call: TRBJ2-4; v_call: TRBV6-5; cdr3_nt: TGTGCCAGCACCGAGCGGGAGGGGAACATTCAGTACTTC; cdr3_aa: CASTEREGNIQYF
cdr3_length: 13; d_call: NA; clone_size: NA; j_call: TRBJ2-2; v_call: TRBV24-1; cdr3_nt: TGTGCCACCAGTGACCCCAACTTCGGGGAGCTGTTTTTT; cdr3_aa: CATSDPNFGELFF
cdr3_length: 16; d_call: NA; clone_size: few; j_call: TRBJ2-7; v_call: TRBV4-1; cdr3_nt: TGCGCCAGCAGCTCCCCCGGGAGGGACAGAGCCTACGAGCAGTACTTC; cdr3_aa: CASSSPGRDRAYEQYF
cdr3_length: 18; d_call: NA; clone_size: NA; j_call: TRBJ2-7; v_call: TRBV3-1/TRBV3-2; cdr3_nt: TGTGCCAGCAGCCAAGAAGCTACCCCACGAGTGACACAACACGAGCAGTACTTC; cdr3_aa: CASSQEATPRVTQHEQYF
cdr3_length: 15; d_call: TRBD1; clone_size: NA; j_call: TRBJ1-2; v_call: TRBV7-8; cdr3_nt: TGTGCCAGCAGCTTAGGGAGGGACAGAGTCTATGGCTACACCTTC; cdr3_aa: CASSLGRDRVYGYTF